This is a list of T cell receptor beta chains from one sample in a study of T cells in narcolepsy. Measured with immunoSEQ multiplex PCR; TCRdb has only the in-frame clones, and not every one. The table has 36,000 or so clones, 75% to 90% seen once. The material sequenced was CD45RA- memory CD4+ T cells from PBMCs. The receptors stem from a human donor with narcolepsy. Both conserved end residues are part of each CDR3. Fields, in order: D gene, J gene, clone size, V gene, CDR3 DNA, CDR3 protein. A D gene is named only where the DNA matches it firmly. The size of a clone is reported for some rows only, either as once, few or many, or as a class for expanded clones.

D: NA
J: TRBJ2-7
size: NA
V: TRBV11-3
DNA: TGTGCCAGCAGCTTAGATGGGTCAGAGCAGTACTTC
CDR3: CASSLDGSEQYF

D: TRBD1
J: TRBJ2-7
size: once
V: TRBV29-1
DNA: TGCAGCGTTGGGGGGACAGGGGTATACGAGCAGTACTTC
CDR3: CSVGGTGVYEQYF

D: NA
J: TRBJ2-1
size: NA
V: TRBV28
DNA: TGTGCCAGCAGTTTAACCGCCATACGTATCGATGAGCAGTTCTTC
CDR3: CASSLTAIRIDEQFF

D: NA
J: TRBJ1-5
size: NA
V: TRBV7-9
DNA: TGTGCCAGCAGCCAAGGGGGGCATCAGCCCCAGCATTTT
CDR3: CASSQGGHQPQHF

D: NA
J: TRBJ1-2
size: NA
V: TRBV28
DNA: TGTGCCAGCAGTTCACCTGACAGGTTTAACTATGGCTACACCTTC
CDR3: CASSSPDRFNYGYTF

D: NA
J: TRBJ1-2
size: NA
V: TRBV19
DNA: TGTGCCAGTAGTATCGGGCGATTGGGCATCGGCTATGGCTACACCTTC
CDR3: CASSIGRLGIGYGYTF

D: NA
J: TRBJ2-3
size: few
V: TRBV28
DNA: TGTGCCAGCAGTTTATCTGCACTTGGGACCACAGATACGCAGTATTTT
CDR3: CASSLSALGTTDTQYF

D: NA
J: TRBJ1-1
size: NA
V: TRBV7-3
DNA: TGTGCCAGCAGTCCAGGGAGGAACACTGAAGCTTTCTTT
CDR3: CASSPGRNTEAFF

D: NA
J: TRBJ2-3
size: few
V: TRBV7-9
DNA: TGTGCCAGCAGTCTATCGGCAGATACGCAGTATTTT
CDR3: CASSLSADTQYF

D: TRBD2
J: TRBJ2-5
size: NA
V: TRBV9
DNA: TGTGCCAGCAGCGTAGGGACTAGCCGGGAAGAGACCCAGTACTTC
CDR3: CASSVGTSREETQYF

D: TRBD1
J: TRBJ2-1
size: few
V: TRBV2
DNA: TGTGCCAGCAGCGTGACAGGGGCCTCCTACAATGAGCAGTTCTTC
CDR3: CASSVTGASYNEQFF

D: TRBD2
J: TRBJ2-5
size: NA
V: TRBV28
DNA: TGTGCCAGCCTTGGACGCGGGGGGGCAAAGACCCAGTACTTC
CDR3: CASLGRGGAKTQYF

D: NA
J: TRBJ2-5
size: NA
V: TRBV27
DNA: TGTGCCAGCAGCCGCGGGTCCCGAGAGACCCAGTACTTC
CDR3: CASSRGSRETQYF

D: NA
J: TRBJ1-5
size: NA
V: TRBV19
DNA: TGTGCCAGTAGTATACTGGGACCGAGCAATCAGCCCCAGCATTTT
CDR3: CASSILGPSNQPQHF

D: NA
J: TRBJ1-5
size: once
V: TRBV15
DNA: TGTGCCACCAGCAGAGAGGGCAGGGGAGACCAGCCCCAGCATTTT
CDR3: CATSREGRGDQPQHF

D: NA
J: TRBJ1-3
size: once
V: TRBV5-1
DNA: TGCGCCAGCAGCGGGCGGGGCAGTAGCTCTGGAAACACCATATATTTT
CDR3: CASSGRGSSSGNTIYF

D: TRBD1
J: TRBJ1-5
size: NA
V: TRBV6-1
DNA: TGTGCCAGCGACAGGGGGTTGGCTCAGCCCCAGCATTTT
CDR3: CASDRGLAQPQHF

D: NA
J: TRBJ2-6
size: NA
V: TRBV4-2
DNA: TGTGCCAGCAGCCAAGATAGCGCTAGGATCTCTGGGGCCAACGTCCTGACTTTC
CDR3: CASSQDSARISGANVLTF

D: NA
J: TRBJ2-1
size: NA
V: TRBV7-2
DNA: TGTGCCAGCAGCTTAGCGGGGTCCAAAGGCTACAATGAGCAGTTCTTC
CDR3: CASSLAGSKGYNEQFF

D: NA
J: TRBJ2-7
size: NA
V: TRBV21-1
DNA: TGTGCCGGCGACTGCGGGAGTTACGAGCAGTACTTC
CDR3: CAGDCGSYEQYF

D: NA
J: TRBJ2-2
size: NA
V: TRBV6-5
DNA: TGTGCCAGCAGACGGACGGCGAACACCGGGGAGCTGTTTTTT
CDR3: CASRRTANTGELFF

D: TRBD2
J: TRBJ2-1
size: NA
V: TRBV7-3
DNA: TGTGCCAGCAGCTTATCGGCGGGAGTGTACCATGAGCAGTTCTTC
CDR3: CASSLSAGVYHEQFF

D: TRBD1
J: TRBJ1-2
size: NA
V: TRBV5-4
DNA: TGTGCCAGCAGCGCGGACAGGGGGCAAGATGGTGGCTACACCTTC
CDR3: CASSADRGQDGGYTF

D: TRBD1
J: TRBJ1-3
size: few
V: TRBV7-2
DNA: TGTGCCAGCAGCCTCCGACAGGGGCTCAGGGATCGAAACACCATATATTTT
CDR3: CASSLRQGLRDRNTIYF

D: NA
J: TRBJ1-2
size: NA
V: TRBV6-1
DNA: TGTGCCAGCAGTGAAACTCCAAACTATGGCTACACCTTC
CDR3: CASSETPNYGYTF

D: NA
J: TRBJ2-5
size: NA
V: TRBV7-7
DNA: TGTGCTAGCAGTTCCGGCGCTCAGCAAGAGACCCAGTACTTC
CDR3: CASSSGAQQETQYF

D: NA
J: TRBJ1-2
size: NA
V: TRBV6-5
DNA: TGTGCCAGCAGTTACTCGGAGGGGGTGAAGGGCTACACCTTC
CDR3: CASSYSEGVKGYTF

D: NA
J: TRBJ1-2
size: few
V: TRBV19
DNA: TGTGCCAGTGGTCTCCCGGGAATGTATGGCTACACCTTC
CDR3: CASGLPGMYGYTF

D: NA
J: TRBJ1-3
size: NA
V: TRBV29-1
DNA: TGCAGCGTTCATGCGGGAAACACCATATATTTT
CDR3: CSVHAGNTIYF

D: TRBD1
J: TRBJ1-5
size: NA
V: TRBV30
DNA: TGTGCCTGGAGTGCGGGGACAGTACGCCAGCCCCAGCATTTT
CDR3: CAWSAGTVRQPQHF

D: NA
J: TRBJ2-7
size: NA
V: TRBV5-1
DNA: TGCGCCAGCAGCTTGAGGGGAGAGAGCTCCTACGAGCAGTACTTC
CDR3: CASSLRGESSYEQYF

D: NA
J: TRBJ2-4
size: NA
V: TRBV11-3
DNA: TGTGCCAGCAGCCCATCCAGGGGCTACGGCAAAAACATTCAGTACTTC
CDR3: CASSPSRGYGKNIQYF

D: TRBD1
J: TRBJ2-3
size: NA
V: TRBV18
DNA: TGTGCCAGCTCACCACGCCCGGGACAGAACACAGATACGCAGTATTTT
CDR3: CASSPRPGQNTDTQYF

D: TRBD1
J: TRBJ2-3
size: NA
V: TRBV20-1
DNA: TGCAGTGCTGCCGACAGGGACGCGCAGTATTTT
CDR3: CSAADRDAQYF

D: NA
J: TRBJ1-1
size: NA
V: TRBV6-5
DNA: TGTGCCAGCAGTGCGGGGAACACTGAAGCTTTCTTT
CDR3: CASSAGNTEAFF

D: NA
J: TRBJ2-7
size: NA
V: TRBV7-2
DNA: TGTGCCAGCAGCTTAGAGCGTAGCTCCTACGAGCAGTACTTC
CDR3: CASSLERSSYEQYF

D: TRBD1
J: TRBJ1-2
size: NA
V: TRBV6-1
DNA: TGTGCCAGTCTTACCAAGGGGGCGCTAGGTGGCTACACCTTC
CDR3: CASLTKGALGGYTF

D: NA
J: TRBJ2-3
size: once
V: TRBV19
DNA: TGTGCCAGTAGTATGGGGGGGCGGTTTGCAGATACGCAGTATTTT
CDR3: CASSMGGRFADTQYF

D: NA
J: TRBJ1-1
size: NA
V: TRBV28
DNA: TGTGCCAGCAGTGCCCTTTGGGAAGCTTTCTTT
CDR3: CASSALWEAFF

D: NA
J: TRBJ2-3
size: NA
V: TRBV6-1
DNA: TGTGCCAGCAGTGAATCCCGGAGGGGTAGAGATACGCAGTATTTT
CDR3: CASSESRRGRDTQYF

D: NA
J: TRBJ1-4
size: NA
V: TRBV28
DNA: TGTGCCAGCAGTTTGGGCGGTAGTCAAAATGAAAAACTGTTTTTT
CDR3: CASSLGGSQNEKLFF

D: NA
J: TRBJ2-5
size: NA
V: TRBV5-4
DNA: TGTGCCAGCAGCGCCGCCCAAGCGAGGATACAAGAGACCCAGTACTTC
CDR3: CASSAAQARIQETQYF

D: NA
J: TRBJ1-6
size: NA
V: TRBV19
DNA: TGTGCCAGTAGTACGGGACAAAAGTCACCCCTCCACTTT
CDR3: CASSTGQKSPLHF

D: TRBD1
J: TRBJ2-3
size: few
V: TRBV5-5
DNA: TGTGCCAGCAGCTTGGTATGGACAGGGCCAGATACGCAGTATTTT
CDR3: CASSLVWTGPDTQYF

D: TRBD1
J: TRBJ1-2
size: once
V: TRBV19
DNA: TGTGCCAGTAGTATACGGGACAGGCGGAATGGCTACACCTTC
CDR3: CASSIRDRRNGYTF

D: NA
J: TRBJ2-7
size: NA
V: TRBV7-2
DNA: TGTGCCAGCAGCTTACCGGGAGCCTACGAGCAGTACTTC
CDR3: CASSLPGAYEQYF

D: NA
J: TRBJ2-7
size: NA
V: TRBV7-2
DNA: TGTGCCAGCAGCCGAACGAGGGTTGAGCAGTACTTC
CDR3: CASSRTRVEQYF

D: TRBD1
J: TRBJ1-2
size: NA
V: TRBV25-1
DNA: TGTGCCATCCCGAATACAGGGGGTAACTATGGCTACACCTTC
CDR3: CAIPNTGGNYGYTF

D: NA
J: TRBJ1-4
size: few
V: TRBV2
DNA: TGTGCCAGCAGTGAAGGGGGGCTGAATGAAAAACTGTTTTTT
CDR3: CASSEGGLNEKLFF

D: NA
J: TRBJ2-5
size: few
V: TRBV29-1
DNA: TGCAGCGTTGCCAGCGCCCAAGAGACCCAGTACTTC
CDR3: CSVASAQETQYF

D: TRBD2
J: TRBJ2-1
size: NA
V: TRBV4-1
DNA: TGCGCCAGCAGCCTTAGCTACTCGGGACTAGCGGGAGTAAGTAATGGGCAGTTCTTC
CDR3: CASSLSYSGLAGVSNGQFF

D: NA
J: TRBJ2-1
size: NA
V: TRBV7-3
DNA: TGTGCCAGCAGCTCTAGGGCGGGGAATGAGCAGTTCTTC
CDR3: CASSSRAGNEQFF

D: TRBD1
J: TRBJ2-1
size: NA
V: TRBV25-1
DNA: TGTGCCAGCAGCATACAGGGGGCGCGGGATGAGCAGTTCTTC
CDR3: CASSIQGARDEQFF

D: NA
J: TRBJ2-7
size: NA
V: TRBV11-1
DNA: TGTGCCAGCAGCTTAGTCGGTCTTACCGGAGAGCAGTACTTC
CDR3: CASSLVGLTGEQYF